The present entry profiles one TCR beta chain with its context. Seattle-derived patients entered the study during active infection and were followed longitudinally. The data are from a study of blood T cell repertoires in COVID-19. As for the study in general: Specimens from acute and convalescent COVID-19 originated in the United States, Italy and Spain.

Germline V lookup: CDR1 MDHEN, CDR2 SYDVKM. The CDR3 is made up of 17 amino acids. V dropped 2 bases and J dropped 0; count of bases not matched to a gene: 6. In the source study's methods: Reference gene primer amplification gave nucleated cell count estimates. Assay: immunoSEQ multiplex PCR; the TCRdb copy retains only in-frame clones and omits some. The V and J calls and the clone size are those of that table, but D and trimming were determined from the DNA. The profile shows some 130,000 clones, more than 85% of them singletons. The sequenced sample consisted of peripheral blood. The TCR originated in a man in his 60s with COVID-19, enrolled during active disease. This sequence joins TRBV28 and TRBJ1-3; TRBD1 matches 8 bases. DNA for the CDR3: TGTGCCAGCAGTTTACCACAGGGGGGAGTCTCTGGAAACACCATATATTTT. Translated, it gives CASSLPQGGVSGNTIYF.